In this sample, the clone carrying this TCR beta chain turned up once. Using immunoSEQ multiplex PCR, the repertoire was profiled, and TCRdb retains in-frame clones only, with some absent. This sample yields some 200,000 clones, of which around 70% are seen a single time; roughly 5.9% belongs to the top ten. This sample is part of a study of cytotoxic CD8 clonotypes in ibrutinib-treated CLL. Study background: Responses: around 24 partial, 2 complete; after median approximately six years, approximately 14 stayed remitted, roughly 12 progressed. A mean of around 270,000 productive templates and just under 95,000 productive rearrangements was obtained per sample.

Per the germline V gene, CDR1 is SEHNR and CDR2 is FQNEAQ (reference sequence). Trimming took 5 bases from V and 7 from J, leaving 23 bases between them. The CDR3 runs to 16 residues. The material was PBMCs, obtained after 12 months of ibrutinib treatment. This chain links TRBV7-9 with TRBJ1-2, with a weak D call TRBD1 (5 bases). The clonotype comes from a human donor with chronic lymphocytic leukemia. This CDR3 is CASSRTRDGRKGGYTF. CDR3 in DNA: TGTGCCAGCAGCCGAACTCGGGACGGCCGTAAGGGTGGCTACACCTTC.